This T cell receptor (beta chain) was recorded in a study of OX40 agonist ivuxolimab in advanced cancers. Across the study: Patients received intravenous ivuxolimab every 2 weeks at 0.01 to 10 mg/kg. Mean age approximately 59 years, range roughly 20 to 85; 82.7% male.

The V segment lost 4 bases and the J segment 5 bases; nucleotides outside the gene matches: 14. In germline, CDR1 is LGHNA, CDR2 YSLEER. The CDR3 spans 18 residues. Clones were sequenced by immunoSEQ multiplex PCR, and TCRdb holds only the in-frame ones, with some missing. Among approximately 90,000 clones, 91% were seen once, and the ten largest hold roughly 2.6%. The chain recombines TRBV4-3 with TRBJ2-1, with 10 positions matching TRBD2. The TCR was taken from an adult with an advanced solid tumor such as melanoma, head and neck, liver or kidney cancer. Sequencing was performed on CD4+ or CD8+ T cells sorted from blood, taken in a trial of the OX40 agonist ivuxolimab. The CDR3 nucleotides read TGCGCCAGCAGCCCTACCCTTGAGGGACTAGCGAGGAACAATGAGCAGTTCTTC. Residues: CASSPTLEGLARNNEQFF.